The clone carrying this TCR beta chain was recorded a few times. The antigen remains undetermined. This CDR3 spans 16 amino acids. V was clipped by 0 bases and J by 6 bases; unmatched bases: 7. The germline CDR1 and CDR2 sequences are LGHNA and YNFKEQ. This sample was taken from a study of a mutant IDH1 vaccine in newly diagnosed glioma. Study context: Patients' prior therapy spanned radiotherapy, temozolomide, or both; most underwent both. Study outcomes and limitations: Altogether, about 95% of patients exhibited vaccine-induced immune responses.

TCRdb's table, derived via immunoSEQ multiplex PCR, lists solely in-frame clones and lacks some. The table shows around 31,000 clones, with roughly 90% occurring only once. Noted time point: week 11, during vaccination. Vaccinated patients received 300 ug of mutant IDH1 20-mer peptide per dose, with topical imiquimod. J is TRBJ2-2 and V is TRBV4-2; TRBD2 agrees at 7 bases. The sample here was PBMCs, taken from a glioma patient whose treatment included an IDH1 peptide vaccine. This receptor was obtained from a man between 18 and 35 years old with glioma. The CDR3 region is CASSQEGGRGAGELFF. CDR3 in DNA: TGTGCCAGCAGCCAAGAGGGCGGGAGAGGAGCCGGGGAGCTGTTTTTT.